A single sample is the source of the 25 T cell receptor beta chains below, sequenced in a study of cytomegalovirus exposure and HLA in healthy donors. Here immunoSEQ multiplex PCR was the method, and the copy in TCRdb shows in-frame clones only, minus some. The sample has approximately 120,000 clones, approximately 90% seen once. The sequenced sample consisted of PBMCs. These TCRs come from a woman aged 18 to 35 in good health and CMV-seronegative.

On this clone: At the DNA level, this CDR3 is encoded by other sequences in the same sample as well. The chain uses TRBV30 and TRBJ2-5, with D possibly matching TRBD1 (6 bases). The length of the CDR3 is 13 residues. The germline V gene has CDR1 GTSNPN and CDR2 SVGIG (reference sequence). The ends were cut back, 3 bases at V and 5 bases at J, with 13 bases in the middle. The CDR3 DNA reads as TGTGCCTGGAGCGAGGGGCAGGGGGAGACCCAGTACTTC. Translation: CAWSEGQGETQYF.

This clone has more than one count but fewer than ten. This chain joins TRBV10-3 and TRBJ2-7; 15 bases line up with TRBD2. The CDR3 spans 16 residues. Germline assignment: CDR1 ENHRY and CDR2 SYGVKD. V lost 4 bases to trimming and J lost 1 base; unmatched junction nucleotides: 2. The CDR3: CAISGGLAGGSYEQYF. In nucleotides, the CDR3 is TGTGCCATCAGTGGGGGACTAGCGGGGGGTTCCTACGAGCAGTACTTC.

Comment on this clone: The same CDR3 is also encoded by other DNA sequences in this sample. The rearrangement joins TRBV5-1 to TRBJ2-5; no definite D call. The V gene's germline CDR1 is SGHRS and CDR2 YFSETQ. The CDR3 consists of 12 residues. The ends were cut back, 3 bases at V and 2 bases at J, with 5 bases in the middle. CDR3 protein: CASSSLQETQYF. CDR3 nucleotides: TGCGCCAGCAGCTCCTTGCAAGAGACCCAGTACTTC.

CDR3 in DNA: TGTGCCAGTACCCCCCCGACCCGAGGATCATGGACTGAAGCTTTCTTT. It codes for CASTPPTRGSWTEAFF. The J gene is TRBJ1-1, the V gene TRBV19; D is undetermined. The germline V and J ends were trimmed by 7 bases and 5 bases, with 23 bases remaining between them. Germline V gene sequence: CDR1 LNHDA, CDR2 SQIVND (reference sequence). The CDR3 length is 16 residues. Combining the CDR3 with reference TRBV19 and TRBJ1-1 gives the whole variable domain DGGITQSPKYLFRKEGQNVTLSCEQNLNHDAMYWYRQDPGQGLRLIYYSQIVNDFQKGDIAEGYSVSREKKESFPLTVTSAQKNPTAFYLCASTPPTRGSWTEAFFGQGTRLTVV.

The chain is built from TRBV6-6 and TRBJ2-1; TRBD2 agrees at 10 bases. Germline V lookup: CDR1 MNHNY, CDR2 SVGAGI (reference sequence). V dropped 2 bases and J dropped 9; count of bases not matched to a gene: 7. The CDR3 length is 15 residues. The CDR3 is CASSYISGRGVEQFF. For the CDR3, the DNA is TGTGCCAGCAGTTACATCAGCGGGAGGGGGGTTGAGCAGTTCTTC.

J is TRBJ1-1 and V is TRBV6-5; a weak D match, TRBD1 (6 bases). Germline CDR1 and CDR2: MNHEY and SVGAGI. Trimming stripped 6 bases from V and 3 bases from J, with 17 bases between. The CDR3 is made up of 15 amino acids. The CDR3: CASRAIQGVDTEAFF. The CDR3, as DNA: TGTGCCAGCAGGGCAATACAGGGCGTCGACACTGAAGCTTTCTTT.

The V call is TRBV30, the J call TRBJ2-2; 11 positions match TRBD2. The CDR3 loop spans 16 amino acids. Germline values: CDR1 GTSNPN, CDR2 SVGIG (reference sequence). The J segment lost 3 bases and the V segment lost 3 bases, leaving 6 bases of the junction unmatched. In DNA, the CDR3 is TGTGCCTGGAGCAAGTTAGCGGGAGGGCACACCGGGGAGCTGTTTTTT. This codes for CAWSKLAGGHTGELFF.

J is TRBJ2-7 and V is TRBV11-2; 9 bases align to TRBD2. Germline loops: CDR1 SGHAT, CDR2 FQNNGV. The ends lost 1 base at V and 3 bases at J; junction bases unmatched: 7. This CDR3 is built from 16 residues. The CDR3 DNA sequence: TGTGCCAGCAGCTTAGTTAGGCTAGCGGGGTACTACGAGCAGTACTTC. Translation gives CASSLVRLAGYYEQYF.

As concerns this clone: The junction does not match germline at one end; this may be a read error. Written as DNA, the CDR3 is TGTGCCAGCAACTTGGCCTGGACTAGCGGGAGAGAAACGCAGTATTTT. Translation: CASNLAWTSGRETQYF. This sequence joins TRBV5-6 and TRBJ2-3; 13 bases align to TRBD2. CDR3 length: 16 residues. The germline CDR1 and CDR2 sequences are SGHDT and YYEEEE.

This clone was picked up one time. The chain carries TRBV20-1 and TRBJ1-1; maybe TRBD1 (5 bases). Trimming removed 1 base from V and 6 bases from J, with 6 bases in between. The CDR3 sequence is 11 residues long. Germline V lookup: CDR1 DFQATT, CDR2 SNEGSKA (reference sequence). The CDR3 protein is CSARGQSEAFF. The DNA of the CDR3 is TGCAGTGCTAGAGGACAGTCTGAAGCTTTCTTT.

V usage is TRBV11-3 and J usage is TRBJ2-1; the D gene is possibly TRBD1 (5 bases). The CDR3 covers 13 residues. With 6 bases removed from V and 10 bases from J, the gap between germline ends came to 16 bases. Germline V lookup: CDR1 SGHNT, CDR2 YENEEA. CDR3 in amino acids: CASSFSGAKEQFF. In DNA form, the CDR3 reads TGTGCCAGCAGTTTTTCTGGGGCTAAGGAGCAGTTCTTC.

CDR3 region: CASSLGLADYEQYF. CDR3 DNA sequence: TGTGCCAGCAGCTTGGGACTAGCGGACTACGAGCAGTACTTC. The chain combines TRBV27 with TRBJ2-7, with TRBD2 identical over 11 bases. V trimming: 6 bases; J trimming: 3 bases; junction bases outside the gene matches: 4. There are 14 residues in the CDR3. From germline, CDR1 is MNHEY and CDR2 SMNVEV (reference sequence).

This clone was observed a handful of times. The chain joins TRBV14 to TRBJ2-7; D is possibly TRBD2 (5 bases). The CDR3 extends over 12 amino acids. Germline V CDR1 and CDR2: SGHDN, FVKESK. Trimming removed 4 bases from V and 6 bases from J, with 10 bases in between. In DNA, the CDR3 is TGTGCCAGCAGCCGAGGCGGGCCCGAGCAGTACTTC. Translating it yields CASSRGGPEQYF.

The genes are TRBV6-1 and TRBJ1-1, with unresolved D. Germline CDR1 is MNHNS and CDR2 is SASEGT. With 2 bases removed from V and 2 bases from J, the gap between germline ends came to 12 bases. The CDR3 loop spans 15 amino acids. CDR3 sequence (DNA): TGTGCCAGCAGTGAATCACCAGACTCCAACACTGAAGCTTTCTTT. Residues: CASSESPDSNTEAFF.

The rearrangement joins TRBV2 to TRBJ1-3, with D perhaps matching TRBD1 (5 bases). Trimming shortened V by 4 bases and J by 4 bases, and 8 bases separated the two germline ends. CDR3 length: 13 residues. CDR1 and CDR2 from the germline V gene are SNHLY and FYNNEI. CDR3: CASSGGDGNTIYF. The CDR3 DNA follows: TGTGCCAGCAGTGGGGGGGACGGAAACACCATATATTTT.

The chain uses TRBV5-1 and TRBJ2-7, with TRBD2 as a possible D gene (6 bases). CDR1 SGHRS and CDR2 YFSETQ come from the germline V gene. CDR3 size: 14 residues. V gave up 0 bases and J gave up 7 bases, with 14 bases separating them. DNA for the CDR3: TGCGCCAGCAGCTTGGCCGGGGGTTCTGGAGAGCAGTACTTC. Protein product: CASSLAGGSGEQYF. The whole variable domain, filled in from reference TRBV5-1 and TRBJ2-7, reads KAGVTQTPRYLIKTRGQQVTLSCSPISGHRSVSWYQQTPGQGLQFLFEYFSETQRNKGNFPGRFSGRQFSNSRSEMNVSTLELGDSALYLCASSLAGGSGEQYFGPGTRLTVT.

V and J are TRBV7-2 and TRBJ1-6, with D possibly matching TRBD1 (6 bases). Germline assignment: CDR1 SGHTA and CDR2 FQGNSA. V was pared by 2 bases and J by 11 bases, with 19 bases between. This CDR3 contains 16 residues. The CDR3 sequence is CASSLNQGRGVAPLHF. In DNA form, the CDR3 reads TGTGCCAGCAGCTTAAATCAGGGGAGAGGTGTGGCACCCCTCCACTTT.

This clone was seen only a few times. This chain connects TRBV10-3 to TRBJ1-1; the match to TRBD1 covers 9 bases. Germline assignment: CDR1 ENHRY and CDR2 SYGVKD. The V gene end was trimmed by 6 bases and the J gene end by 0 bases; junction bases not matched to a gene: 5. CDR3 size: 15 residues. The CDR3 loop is CAIRDYRGLNTEAFF. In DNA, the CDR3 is TGTGCCATCAGGGACTACAGGGGGCTGAACACTGAAGCTTTCTTT.

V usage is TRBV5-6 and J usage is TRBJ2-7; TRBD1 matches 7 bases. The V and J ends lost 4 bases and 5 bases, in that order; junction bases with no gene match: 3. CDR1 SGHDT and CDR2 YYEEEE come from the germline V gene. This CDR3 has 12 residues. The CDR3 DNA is TGTGCCAGCAGCAGGGACAGTGACGAGCAGTACTTC. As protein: CASSRDSDEQYF.

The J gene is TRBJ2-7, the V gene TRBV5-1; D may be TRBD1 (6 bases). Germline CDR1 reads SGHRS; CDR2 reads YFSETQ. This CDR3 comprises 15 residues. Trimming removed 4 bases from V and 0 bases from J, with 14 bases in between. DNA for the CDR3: TGCGCCAGCAGCCAATACCCGGACAGCTCCTACGAGCAGTACTTC. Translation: CASSQYPDSSYEQYF.

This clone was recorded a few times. This chain's CDR3 is CASSQDRGNEQYF. The CDR3 bases are TGTGCCAGCAGCCAGGACAGGGGCAACGAGCAGTACTTC. The J gene is TRBJ2-7, the V gene TRBV11-2; 9 nucleotides align to TRBD1. J gave up 5 bases and V 5 bases, and 4 bases lay outside the gene matches. Germline V gene lookup returns CDR1 SGHAT and CDR2 FQNNGV. The length of the CDR3 is 13 residues.

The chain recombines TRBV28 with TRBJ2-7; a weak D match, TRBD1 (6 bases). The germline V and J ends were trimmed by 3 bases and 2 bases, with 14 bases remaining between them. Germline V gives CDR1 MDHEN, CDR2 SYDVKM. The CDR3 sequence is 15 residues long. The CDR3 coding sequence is TGTGCCAGCAGTTTCGTAGACAGGTTGACCTACGAGCAGTACTTC. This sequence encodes CASSFVDRLTYEQYF.

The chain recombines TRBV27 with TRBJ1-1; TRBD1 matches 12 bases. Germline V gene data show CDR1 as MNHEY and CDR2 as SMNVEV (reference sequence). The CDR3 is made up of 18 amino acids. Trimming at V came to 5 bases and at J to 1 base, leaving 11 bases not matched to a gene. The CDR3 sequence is CASSRDRGRWGTNTEAFF. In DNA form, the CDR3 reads TGTGCCAGCAGTAGGGACAGGGGGCGCTGGGGGACGAACACTGAAGCTTTCTTT.

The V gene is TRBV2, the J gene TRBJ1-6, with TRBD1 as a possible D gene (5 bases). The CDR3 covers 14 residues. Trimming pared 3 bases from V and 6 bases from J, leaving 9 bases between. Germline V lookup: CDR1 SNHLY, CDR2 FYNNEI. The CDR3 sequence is CASSDRVINSPLHF. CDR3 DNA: TGTGCCAGCAGTGACAGGGTAATTAATTCACCCCTCCACTTT. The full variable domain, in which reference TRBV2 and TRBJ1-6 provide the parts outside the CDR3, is EPEVTQTPSHQVTQMGQEVILRCVPISNHLYFYWYRQILGQKVEFLVSFYNNEISEKSEIFDDQFSVERPDGSNFTLKIRSTKLEDSAMYFCASSDRVINSPLHFGNGTRLTVT.

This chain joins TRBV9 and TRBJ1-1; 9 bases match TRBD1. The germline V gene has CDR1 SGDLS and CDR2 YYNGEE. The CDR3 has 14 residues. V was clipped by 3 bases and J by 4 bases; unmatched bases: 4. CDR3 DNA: TGTGCCAGCAGCGACGGGACAGGGACCACTGAAGCTTTCTTT. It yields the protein CASSDGTGTTEAFF.